This is a list of T cell receptor beta chains from one sample in a study of PD-1 blockade in classical Hodgkin lymphoma. Produced via immunoSEQ multiplex PCR; TCRdb's table is partial and in-frame only. The data hold around 32,000 clones, with about 85% observed a single time. Sequencing was done on a sample of CD4+ T cells from blood. Receptors were obtained from a human donor with classical Hodgkin lymphoma. Each CDR3 is given with its conserved first and last residue. The D gene is left open where the match is weak. Only some rows state a clone size, as once, few, many or a class for expanded clones.

TRBD2	13	TRBJ2-5	TRBV29-1	NA	CSVGRAGVETQYF	TGCAGCGTTGGGCGAGCGGGAGTGGAGACCCAGTACTTC
TRBD2	15	TRBJ2-1	TRBV19	NA	CASRKEAGRQNEQFF	TGTGCCAGTCGGAAGGAAGCGGGGCGTCAGAATGAGCAGTTCTTC
NA	12	TRBJ2-3	TRBV4-2	few	CASSQASHTQYF	TGTGCCAGCAGCCAAGCGAGCCATACGCAGTATTTT
TRBD1	14	TRBJ1-2	TRBV27	NA	CASSKGTGDYGYTF	TGTGCCAGCAGCAAGGGGACAGGGGACTATGGCTACACCTTC
NA	14	TRBJ2-3	TRBV5-1	NA	CASSVDPLTDTQYF	TGCGCCAGCAGCGTGGATCCTCTCACAGATACGCAGTATTTT
NA	14	TRBJ1-1	TRBV7-6	few	CASSFGEGNTEAFF	TGTGCCAGCAGCTTTGGTGAGGGGAACACTGAAGCTTTCTTT
TRBD1	14	TRBJ1-1	TRBV5-4	NA	CASSLGDRGTEAFF	TGTGCCAGCAGCTTGGGCGACAGGGGCACTGAAGCTTTCTTT
TRBD1	15	TRBJ1-5	TRBV5-8	NA	CASSLRTGGNQPQHF	TGTGCCAGCAGCTTGAGGACAGGGGGCAATCAGCCCCAGCATTTT
NA	14	TRBJ1-5	TRBV5-5	NA	CASSSQAQGMAQHF	TGTGCCAGCAGCTCTCAAGCTCAGGGAATGGCCCAGCATTTT
NA	12	TRBJ2-3	TRBV28	once	CASSRTTDTQYF	TGTGCCAGCAGTCGGACCACAGATACGCAGTATTTT
TRBD1	14	TRBJ1-2	TRBV28	few	CASSPGQGNYGYTF	TGTGCCAGCAGTCCGGGACAGGGGAACTATGGCTACACCTTC
NA	13	TRBJ1-1	TRBV18	NA	CASSPQANTEAFF	TGTGCCAGCTCACCACAGGCGAACACTGAAGCTTTCTTT
NA	14	TRBJ2-1	TRBV11-2	NA	CASSDRTRVNEQFF	TGTGCCAGCAGCGACCGGACGCGGGTCAATGAGCAGTTCTTC
NA	16	TRBJ2-1	TRBV11-3	NA	CASSFAGTSSYNEQFF	TGTGCCAGCAGCTTCGCCGGGACTTCCTCCTACAATGAGCAGTTCTTC
TRBD1	15	TRBJ2-2	TRBV11-3	NA	CASSLETGAVGELFF	TGTGCCAGCAGCTTGGAGACAGGGGCCGTGGGGGAGCTGTTTTTT
NA	14	TRBJ2-5	TRBV5-1	NA	CASTMSSVQETQYF	TGCGCCAGCACCATGAGCTCGGTCCAAGAGACCCAGTACTTC
NA	8	TRBJ2-7	TRBV10-1	NA	CARGMGYF	TGCGCTAGGGGGATGGGGTACTTC
NA	15	TRBJ2-2	TRBV10-3	NA	CAISELGTSTGELFF	TGTGCCATCAGTGAGCTCGGGACTTCCACCGGGGAGCTGTTTTTT
NA	16	TRBJ1-1	TRBV18	NA	CASSPPGGHRGTEAFF	TGTGCCAGCTCACCACCAGGGGGTCACAGAGGCACTGAAGCTTTCTTT
NA	11	TRBJ1-1	TRBV30	few	CAWRDMYEAFF	TGTGCCTGGAGGGATATGTATGAAGCTTTCTTT
NA	13	TRBJ2-3	TRBV5-5	once	CASSWTGTDTQYF	TGTGCCAGCAGCTGGACGGGCACAGATACGCAGTATTTT
TRBD1	16	TRBJ1-4	TRBV5-1	NA	CASRQMGTGLNEKLFF	TGCGCCAGCAGGCAAATGGGGACAGGGCTTAATGAAAAACTGTTTTTT
NA	13	TRBJ1-1	TRBV29-1	NA	CSVSGQQNTEAFF	TGCAGCGTTTCCGGACAGCAGAACACTGAAGCTTTCTTT
NA	13	TRBJ2-7	TRBV28	few	CASSRQNPYEQYF	TGTGCCAGCAGCCGACAGAACCCCTACGAGCAGTACTTC